This TCR beta chain emerged from a study of CD8 T cells in ankylosing spondylitis. At least ten counts were recorded for this clonotype. Its antigen is unknown. Trimming removed 4 bases from V and 0 bases from J, with 9 bases in between. This CDR3 is built from 14 residues. Germline values: CDR1 SGHRS, CDR2 YFSETQ. The TCR beta libraries were generated through quantitative 5'-RACE incorporating molecular barcodes. TCRdb redid the calling of the 5' RACE reads with MiXCR, one entry per CDR3 protein. The table records hundreds of thousands of distinct CDR3 sequences, approximately 10% of them present only once. Study-wide results and caveats: Several of the motif variants were reported before in synovial fluid and blood from reactive arthritis. Disease-linked clones bore a CD8+ phenotype and were relatively rare in peripheral blood. A TCR beta motif of 8 or 9 highly homologous variants appeared characteristic of ankylosing spondylitis blood.

The gene calls are TRBV5-1 and TRBJ2-3; the D is unclear. Sequencing used blood, either unsorted or a sorted T cell fraction (not recorded which). The clonotype originates from a male donor with ankylosing spondylitis. The CDR3 reads CASSPFMSTDTQYF. In DNA, the CDR3 is TGCGCCAGCAGCCCATTCATGAGCACAGATACGCAGTATTTT.